These 7 T cell receptor beta chains share one sample of origin, sequenced in a study of blood T cell repertoires in COVID-19. Data came from immunoSEQ multiplex PCR; TCRdb stores just in-frame clones and leaves some out. This table has about 180,000 clones, around 83% appearing once. The sequenced sample consisted of peripheral blood. Receptors were obtained from a woman in her twenties or thirties with active or convalescent COVID-19.

V usage is TRBV5-1 and J usage is TRBJ2-3; 14 nucleotides match TRBD2. Trimming at V came to 4 bases and at J to 6 bases, leaving 7 bases not matched to a gene. The CDR3 totals 16 residues. CDR1 and CDR2 from the germline V gene are SGHRS and YFSETQ. The CDR3 loop is CASSTGTSGGADTQYF. CDR3 in DNA: TGCGCCAGCAGCACAGGGACTAGCGGGGGTGCGGATACGCAGTATTTT.

The table lists this clone with a few counts. J is TRBJ1-5 and V is TRBV10-1, with 7 bases aligning to TRBD1. Germline trimming cut 7 bases from V and 12 bases from J; bases unmatched to any gene: 3. This CDR3 spans 10 amino acids. Germline CDR1 and CDR2: WNHNN and SYGVQD (reference sequence). CDR3 coding DNA: TGCGCCAGCATTACAGGGGACCAGCATTTT. Encoded protein: CASITGDQHF.

This chain connects TRBV5-6 to TRBJ1-6; D is uncertain. The CDR3 is 15 amino acids. Deletions cut 2 bases from V and 0 bases from J, with 6 bases between. The germline CDR1 and CDR2 sequences are SGHDT and YYEEEE. CDR3 bases: TGTGCCAGCAGCTTCGGGGTCTCCTATAATTCACCCCTCCACTTT. Translated, it gives CASSFGVSYNSPLHF.

This clone has a single count. The genes are TRBV5-4 and TRBJ2-3; 8 bases are shared with TRBD2. V was clipped by 5 bases and J by 5 bases; unmatched bases: 13. The CDR3 sequence is 16 residues long. Per germline, CDR1 SGHNT and CDR2 YYREEE (reference sequence). CDR3 DNA sequence: TGTGCCAGCAGTGGTGGACGGGGGGGCCGGTTAGATACGCAGTATTTT. The encoded protein is CASSGGRGGRLDTQYF.

The chain links TRBV4-1 to TRBJ1-4, with TRBD1 matching over 8 bases. The CDR3 consists of 16 residues. Per the germline V gene, CDR1 is MGHRA and CDR2 is YSYEKL. V shed 4 bases, J shed 0 bases, and the junction held 4 bases outside the gene matches. Here the CDR3 DNA reads TGCGCCAGCAGCCTCGGACAGGGCGCAACTAATGAAAAACTGTTTTTT. This gives the protein CASSLGQGATNEKLFF.

The rearrangement joins TRBV5-1 to TRBJ2-2; 7 bases fit TRBD1. The germline gives CDR1 SGHRS, CDR2 YFSETQ. J gave up 3 bases and V 3 bases, and 8 bases lay outside the gene matches. CDR3 size: 16 residues. This CDR3 reads CASSSEDRIHTGELFF. CDR3 in DNA: TGCGCCAGCAGCTCCGAGGACAGGATCCACACCGGGGAGCTGTTTTTT. The full variable domain, with the rest looked up from reference TRBV5-1 and TRBJ2-2, is KAGVTQTPRYLIKTRGQQVTLSCSPISGHRSVSWYQQTPGQGLQFLFEYFSETQRNKGNFPGRFSGRQFSNSRSEMNVSTLELGDSALYLCASSSEDRIHTGELFFGEGSRLTVL.

The CDR3 is CAWSVQWSNQPQHF. CDR3 DNA: TGTGCCTGGAGTGTACAGTGGAGCAATCAGCCCCAGCATTTT. The genes are TRBV30 and TRBJ1-5; no clear D. CDR3 length: 14 residues. CDR1 and CDR2 from the germline V gene are GTSNPN and SVGIG (reference sequence). The V and J ends lost 0 bases and 1 base respectively, with 7 bases between them. Full variable domain (missing parts from reference TRBV30 and TRBJ1-5): SQTIHQWPATLVQPVGSPLSLECTVEGTSNPNLYWYRQAAGRGLQLLFYSVGIGQISSEVPQNLSASRPQDRQFILSSKKLLLSDSGFYLCAWSVQWSNQPQHFGDGTRLSIL.